A selection of T cell receptor beta chains follows, all from one sample in a study of cytomegalovirus exposure and HLA in healthy donors. Profiled with immunoSEQ multiplex PCR; TCRdb holds only in-frame clones, not every one. Among some 100,000 clones listed, around 70% were seen once. Specimen: PBMCs. The receptors were gathered from a woman aged 45-65 years in good health and CMV-seropositive. Both conserved end residues are part of each CDR3. The D gene is left open where the match is weak. Rows give clone size only sometimes, using once, few, many, or a class for an expanded clone.

once | TRBJ2-3 | TRBD2 | TRBV30 | CAWSVLRLAVSDTQYF | TGTGCCTGGAGTGTATTGCGGCTAGCGGTTTCAGATACGCAGTATTTT
NA | TRBJ1-1 | NA | TRBV5-6 | CASSFVGGQTEAFF | TGTGCCAGCAGCTTCGTAGGAGGACAGACTGAAGCTTTCTTT
NA | TRBJ2-7 | NA | TRBV28 | CASSLGFRAYEQYF | TGTGCCAGCAGTTTAGGTTTCAGGGCCTACGAGCAGTACTTC
NA | TRBJ1-1 | NA | TRBV5-4 | CASSLFLGAKNTEAFF | TGTGCCAGCAGCTTGTTTCTGGGGGCGAAGAACACTGAAGCTTTCTTT
NA | TRBJ2-5 | TRBD2 | TRBV9 | CASSVLAGGNLETQYF | TGTGCCAGCAGCGTATTAGCGGGAGGAAACCTAGAGACCCAGTACTTC
few | TRBJ2-1 | TRBD1 | TRBV5-1 | CASSPQGAYNEQFF | TGCGCCAGCAGCCCCCAGGGGGCGTACAATGAGCAGTTCTTC
NA | TRBJ2-2 | NA | TRBV9 | CASSVRGDNTGELFF | TGTGCCAGCAGCGTACGGGGAGACAACACCGGGGAGCTGTTTTTT
NA | TRBJ2-3 | TRBD2 | TRBV7-2 | CASSLTSGSTDTQYF | TGTGCCAGCAGCTTAACTAGCGGCAGCACAGATACGCAGTATTTT
few | TRBJ2-7 | NA | TRBV19 | CASSMGPGHFSEQYF | TGTGCCAGTAGTATGGGGCCCGGGCATTTTAGCGAGCAGTACTTC
NA | TRBJ2-3 | TRBD2 | TRBV11-2 | CASSYGTSGRQDTQYF | TGTGCCAGCAGCTACGGGACTAGCGGGAGACAAGATACGCAGTATTTT
NA | TRBJ2-5 | NA | TRBV5-6 | CASSLYGSGLNEQYF | TGTGCCAGCAGCTTGTATGGGTCAGGGTTGAATGAGCAGTACTTC
NA | TRBJ1-6 | TRBD1 | TRBV4-1 | CASSQLDRGNSPLHF | TGCGCCAGCAGCCAACTTGACAGGGGTAATTCACCCCTCCACTTT
NA | TRBJ2-7 | TRBD1 | TRBV6-6 | CASSYDPGGEQYF | TGTGCCAGCAGTTACGACCCAGGGGGCGAGCAGTACTTC
NA | TRBJ2-1 | TRBD1 | TRBV5-6 | CASSSVTGGYNEQFF | TGTGCCAGCAGCTCGGTGACAGGGGGGTACAATGAGCAGTTCTTC
NA | TRBJ1-1 | NA | TRBV5-1 | CATAPQVNTEAFF | TGCGCCACCGCCCCCCAGGTTAACACTGAAGCTTTCTTT
NA | TRBJ1-3 | NA | TRBV9 | CASSGQGTGGNTIYF | TGTGCCAGCAGCGGCCAAGGAACGGGGGGAAACACCATATATTTT
NA | TRBJ2-7 | NA | TRBV30 | CALDGGYEQYF | TGTGCCTTGGACGGAGGCTACGAGCAGTACTTC
NA | TRBJ1-5 | TRBD1 | TRBV6-1 | CASRQTGENQPQHF | TGTGCCAGCAGGCAGACAGGGGAAAATCAGCCCCAGCATTTT
NA | TRBJ2-7 | NA | TRBV7-8 | CASSQRVAYEQYF | TGTGCCAGCAGCCAGAGGGTTGCCTACGAGCAGTACTTC
few | TRBJ2-7 | TRBD1 | TRBV7-9 | CASSQTTGAIYEQYF | TGTGCCAGCAGCCAAACGACAGGGGCCATCTACGAGCAGTACTTC
NA | TRBJ1-4 | TRBD1 | TRBV28 | CASTPTGTGHIRDEKLFF | TGTGCCAGCACTCCGACCGGGACAGGGCATATTCGGGACGAAAAACTGTTTTTT
NA | TRBJ2-3 | TRBD1 | TRBV11-2 | CASSLGQGAITDTQYF | TGTGCCAGCAGCTTAGGGCAGGGGGCCATCACAGATACGCAGTATTTT
NA | TRBJ1-5 | NA | TRBV28 | CASSLWTASNQPQHF | TGTGCCAGCAGCCTCTGGACAGCAAGCAATCAGCCCCAGCATTTT
NA | TRBJ1-2 | TRBD1 | TRBV7-8 | CASSLAGLHRGDYGYTF | TGTGCCAGCAGCTTAGCAGGTCTACACAGGGGTGACTATGGCTACACCTTC
NA | TRBJ1-2 | NA | TRBV5-4 | CASSLLPNYGYTF | TGTGCCAGCAGCTTGCTTCCTAACTATGGCTACACCTTC
NA | TRBJ1-1 | NA | TRBV20-1 | CSARGEGGAFF | TGCAGTGCTAGAGGGGAGGGGGGAGCTTTCTTT
NA | TRBJ1-5 | NA | TRBV2 | CASSETGLVQPQHF | TGTGCCAGCAGTGAAACAGGGTTGGTTCAGCCCCAGCATTTT
NA | TRBJ2-3 | NA | TRBV11-3 | CASSLSAGTDTQYF | TGTGCCAGCAGCTTATCAGCGGGCACAGATACGCAGTATTTT
NA | TRBJ1-3 | TRBD1 | TRBV7-2 | CASSLARQGIIYF | TGTGCCAGCAGCTTAGCCCGACAGGGAATCATATATTTT
NA | TRBJ2-5 | NA | TRBV5-4 | CASSGATDRIAIETQYF | TGTGCCAGCAGCGGGGCTACCGACAGGATAGCGATAGAGACCCAGTACTTC
NA | TRBJ2-3 | TRBD2 | TRBV4-3 | CASSQDLGLAGVDTQYF | TGCGCCAGCAGCCAAGATTTGGGACTAGCGGGAGTAGATACGCAGTATTTT
NA | TRBJ1-5 | NA | TRBV9 | CASSAGVSGQPQHF | TGTGCCAGCAGCGCCGGAGTGAGCGGTCAGCCCCAGCATTTT
NA | TRBJ2-3 | NA | TRBV2 | CASSGGSLTDTQYF | TGTGCCAGCAGTGGTGGGAGTCTCACAGATACGCAGTATTTT
NA | TRBJ2-3 | TRBD1 | TRBV11-1 | CASSWDRGGDTQYF | TGTGCCAGCAGCTGGGACAGGGGAGGAGATACGCAATATTTT
few | TRBJ2-6 | NA | TRBV11-2 | CASSRRQFEDGANVLTF | TGTGCCAGCAGCCGCCGACAGTTTGAGGATGGGGCCAACGTCCTGACTTTC
NA | TRBJ2-7 | NA | TRBV4-1 | CASSQDPSGGFSYEQYF | TGCGCCAGCAGCCAAGACCCCTCCGGCGGATTCTCCTACGAGCAGTACTTC
NA | TRBJ1-1 | NA | TRBV4-1 | CASSQMGAGTEAFF | TGCGCCAGCAGTCAAATGGGAGCAGGCACTGAAGCTTTCTTT
few | TRBJ1-6 | TRBD1 | TRBV27 | CASRMTGFGSPLHF | TGTGCCAGCAGGATGACAGGGTTCGGTTCACCCCTCCACTTT
NA | TRBJ2-4 | NA | TRBV7-9 | CASSTTAGLAKNIQYF | TGTGCCAGCAGCACCACAGCGGGTCTTGCCAAAAACATTCAGTACTTC
NA | TRBJ2-1 | NA | TRBV20-1 | CSVDTADEQFF | TGCAGTGTGGACACTGCGGATGAGCAGTTCTTC
NA | TRBJ2-7 | TRBD1 | TRBV27 | CASSLGDRGGKQYF | TGTGCCAGCAGTTTAGGGGACAGGGGCGGAAAGCAGTACTTC
NA | TRBJ1-1 | NA | TRBV5-1 | CASSLAGGNTEAFF | TGCGCCAGCAGCTTGGCCGGGGGGAACACTGAAGCTTTCTTT
NA | TRBJ2-2 | NA | TRBV10-1 | CASSPSGLAGELFF | TGCGCCAGCAGCCCATCGGGGTTAGCCGGGGAGCTGTTTTTT
NA | TRBJ1-4 | TRBD1 | TRBV2 | CASSVEGAGGEKLFF | TGTGCCAGCAGTGTCGAGGGGGCGGGAGGTGAAAAACTGTTTTTT
NA | TRBJ1-5 | TRBD1 | TRBV2 | CASSDRTGGNQPQHF | TGTGCCAGCAGTGATAGGACAGGGGGCAATCAGCCCCAGCATTTT
NA | TRBJ2-1 | NA | TRBV7-7 | CASSFLHTPGNEQFF | TGTGCTAGCAGCTTCCTGCATACGCCCGGGAATGAGCAGTTCTTC
NA | TRBJ2-3 | NA | TRBV28 | CASSGGGAGKSDTQYF | TGTGCCAGCAGTGGAGGAGGGGCAGGGAAATCAGATACGCAGTATTTT
few | TRBJ2-6 | TRBD1 | TRBV7-9 | CSSTLYGTGRSGANVLTF | TGTTCCAGCACCCTGTATGGGACAGGGAGGTCTGGGGCCAACGTCCTGACTTTC
once | TRBJ2-1 | TRBD2 | TRBV9 | CASSGGVLAGHYNEQFF | TGTGCCAGCAGCGGTGGGGTTCTAGCGGGACATTACAATGAGCAGTTCTTC
NA | TRBJ1-4 | NA | TRBV4-3 | CASSRGQSEEKLFF | TGCGCCAGCAGCCGCGGACAGAGCGAGGAAAAACTGTTTTTT
NA | TRBJ2-7 | NA | TRBV11-2 | CASSPGYYEQYF | TGTGCCAGCAGCCCAGGATACTACGAGCAGTACTTC
NA | TRBJ2-7 | TRBD1 | TRBV5-1 | CASSFGQGAQYEQYF | TGCGCCAGCAGCTTCGGACAGGGGGCGCAATACGAGCAGTACTTC
NA | TRBJ2-7 | NA | TRBV4-1 | CASSQEGGQSYEQYF | TGCGCCAGCAGCCAAGAGGGGGGACAGTCCTACGAGCAGTACTTC
NA | TRBJ1-2 | NA | TRBV6-1 | CASSEATGSF | TGTGCCAGCAGTGAAGCAACAGGGAGTTTC
NA | TRBJ2-7 | TRBD2 | TRBV7-9 | CSSSVLRREGYYEQYF | TGTTCCAGCAGCGTCCTTCGGAGGGAGGGATACTACGAGCAGTACTTC